These 9 T cell receptor beta chains were all obtained from the same sample, sequenced in a study of OX40 agonist ivuxolimab in advanced cancers. Only in-frame clones appear in the TCRdb table, and some are missing; sequencing was by immunoSEQ multiplex PCR. Altogether roughly 7,700 clones are present, about four fifths being singletons, with the ten largest covering around 34%. The sample consisted of CD4+ or CD8+ T cells sorted from blood, taken in a trial of the OX40 agonist ivuxolimab. The receptors were gathered from an adult with an advanced solid tumor such as melanoma, head and neck, liver or kidney cancer.

J is TRBJ2-1 and V is TRBV27, with 9 bases identical to TRBD2. Germline trimming cut 3 bases from V and 6 bases from J; bases unmatched to any gene: 0. The CDR3 length is 13 residues. Germline CDR1 reads MNHEY; CDR2 reads SMNVEV (reference sequence). Written as DNA, the CDR3 is TGTGCCAGCAGTTTGGGACTAGCCAATGAGCAGTTCTTC. Its protein is CASSLGLANEQFF.

The J gene is TRBJ1-4, the V gene TRBV9, with D hard to call. Germline loops: CDR1 SGDLS, CDR2 YYNGEE. V was cut by 4 bases and J by 1 base, with 11 bases left in between. There are 15 residues in the CDR3. The CDR3 bases are TGTGCCAGCAGCCCCTACGCTGGAACTAATGAAAAACTGTTTTTT. Translated: CASSPYAGTNEKLFF.

This clone showed up just once. The CDR3 spells CASSPQAGGYTDTQYF. The CDR3 nucleotides read TGTGCCAGCAGCCCTCAAGCGGGGGGGTACACAGATACGCAGTATTTT. The chain couples TRBV5-4 to TRBJ2-3; 10 bases map to TRBD2. Looked up from germline, CDR1 is SGHNT and CDR2 is YYREEE (reference sequence). The trim removed 4 bases at V and 2 bases at J, leaving 7 bases unmatched. The CDR3 is made up of 16 amino acids.

This clone was found once. The chain employs TRBV11-3 and TRBJ1-1; 8 bases fit TRBD1. The CDR3 covers 19 residues. Germline V gene lookup returns CDR1 SGHNT and CDR2 YENEEA. V gave up 3 bases and J gave up 1 base; unmatched junction bases: 16. The DNA for the CDR3 is TGTGCCAGCAGCTTTAAGGCCTGGACAGGGAGGTCCCCGAACACTGAAGCTTTCTTT. Its protein is CASSFKAWTGRSPNTEAFF.

The rearrangement links TRBV6-5 to TRBJ1-2; 9 bases agree with TRBD1. V lost 4 bases and J lost 6; bases outside the gene matches: 9. Germline V lookup: CDR1 MNHEY, CDR2 SVGAGI. The length of the CDR3 is 15 residues. The CDR3 reads CASSSRDRVIDGYTF. In DNA, the CDR3 is TGTGCCAGCAGTTCCCGGGACAGGGTAATCGATGGCTACACCTTC.

This chain connects TRBV7-9 to TRBJ2-3, with TRBD1 as a possible D gene (6 bases). Germline V gene lookup returns CDR1 SEHNR and CDR2 FQNEAQ (reference sequence). V gave up 5 bases and J gave up 3 bases, with 9 bases separating them. The CDR3 has 13 residues. CDR3 DNA sequence: TGTGCCAGCAGCCCAGGGGCGACAGATACGCAGTATTTT. It yields the protein CASSPGATDTQYF.

The chain recombines TRBV11-2 with TRBJ1-2; 7 nucleotides agree with TRBD1. V dropped 11 bases and J dropped 5; count of bases not matched to a gene: 5. CDR3 length: 11 amino acids. The V gene's germline CDR1 is SGHAT and CDR2 FQNNGV. The CDR3 sequence: CALGGWYGYTF. CDR3 DNA: TGTGCCTTAGGGGGCTGGTATGGCTACACCTTC.

This clone was picked up one time. V and J are TRBV4-3 and TRBJ1-6; TRBD1 matches 8 bases. V gave up 0 bases and J gave up 9 bases; unmatched junction bases: 13. Germline V gene sequence: CDR1 LGHNA, CDR2 YSLEER. The CDR3 totals 18 residues. DNA for the CDR3: TGCGCCAGCAGCCAAGATCATCAGAGGACAGGGCATGGTTCACCCCTCCACTTT. This gives the protein CASSQDHQRTGHGSPLHF.

The chain has TRBV13 and TRBJ1-1; TRBD1 is a possible D gene (5 bases). V lost 1 base and J lost 1, with 10 bases in between. The CDR3 has 15 amino acids. Germline V CDR1 and CDR2: PRHDT, FYEKMQ (reference sequence). The CDR3 region has the DNA TGTGCCAGCAGCTTAGTTGGGGGGACGAACACTGAAGCTTTCTTT. Its translation: CASSLVGGTNTEAFF. Supplemented by reference TRBV13 and TRBJ1-1, the full variable domain reads AAGVIQSPRHLIKEKRETATLKCYPIPRHDTVYWYQQGPGQDPQFLISFYEKMQSDKGSIPDRFSAQQFSDYHSELNMSSLELGDSALYFCASSLVGGTNTEAFFGQGTRLTVV.